The next 14 T cell receptor beta chains were all read from a single sample in a study of blood T cell repertoires in COVID-19. Profiling relied on immunoSEQ multiplex PCR, and the TCRdb table lists in-frame clones only, not all of them. The sample lists 55,000 to 65,000 clones; approximately 79% were seen once. The sequencing sample was made of peripheral blood. These receptors originate from a man aged 55-75 years with acute or convalescent COVID-19.

The V call is TRBV3-1 (or the pseudogene TRBV3-2), the J call TRBJ1-1; 7 bases match TRBD1. The germline V gene encodes CDR1 LGHDT and CDR2 YNNKEL (reference sequence). This CDR3 spans 14 amino acids. The J segment lost 4 bases and the V segment lost 5 bases, leaving 7 bases of the junction unmatched. The CDR3 region has the DNA TGTGCCAGCAGCTATGCAGGGGGAGGCACTGAAGCTTTCTTT. Protein product: CASSYAGGGTEAFF.

The chain couples TRBV6-5 to TRBJ1-5; D possibly corresponds to TRBD1 (5 bases). Germline V CDR1 and CDR2: MNHEY, SVGAGI. V lost 10 bases and J lost 4, with 17 bases in between. The length of the CDR3 is 14 residues. The DNA for the CDR3 is TGTGCCACCCCCCGACAGACTCCGAATCAGCCCCAGCATTTT. Translation gives CATPRQTPNQPQHF.

This clone occurred a few times. The chain's CDR3 is CASSSLRQGNGYTF. The CDR3 DNA reads TGTGCCAGCAGTTCCTTAAGACAGGGCAATGGCTACACCTTC. V gene TRBV28 combines with J gene TRBJ1-2; TRBD1 matches 7 bases. The CDR3 is made up of 14 amino acids. Germline CDR1 is MDHEN and CDR2 is SYDVKM. V dropped 4 bases and J dropped 6; count of bases not matched to a gene: 8.

This chain joins TRBV2 and TRBJ1-2; 7 nucleotides agree with TRBD1. With 5 bases clipped from V and 0 bases from J, the junction kept 6 bases outside the gene matches. CDR1 SNHLY and CDR2 FYNNEI come from the germline V gene. The CDR3 runs 15 residues. Written as DNA, the CDR3 is TGTGCCAGCAGTCCCCGGGACAGAGCTAACTATGGCTACACCTTC. It is translated as CASSPRDRANYGYTF. The variable domain in full, completed from reference TRBV2 and TRBJ1-2, reads EPEVTQTPSHQVTQMGQEVILRCVPISNHLYFYWYRQILGQKVEFLVSFYNNEISEKSEIFDDQFSVERPDGSNFTLKIRSTKLEDSAMYFCASSPRDRANYGYTFGSGTRLTVV.

The J gene is TRBJ2-3, the V gene TRBV7-8; 14 bases are a match to TRBD2. From germline, CDR1 is SGHVS and CDR2 FQNEAQ. The CDR3 contains 17 residues. V lost 4 bases to trimming and J lost 6 bases; unmatched junction nucleotides: 9. The CDR3 here is CASSSRLAGGPYDTQYF. In nucleotides, the CDR3 is TGTGCCAGCAGCTCGAGACTAGCGGGAGGGCCATATGATACGCAGTATTTT.

This clone came up once. The chain has TRBV21-1 and TRBJ2-5; TRBD2 is the table's D call, not checked against the DNA. TRBV21-1 is an annotated pseudogene. The CDR3 sequence is 12 residues long. CDR3 nucleotides: TGTGCCAGCCCTAGCGGGAGGGAGACCCAGTACTTC. Protein: CASPSGRETQYF.

The chain has TRBV10-3 and TRBJ2-7, with 9 nucleotides matching TRBD1. Germline V CDR1 and CDR2: ENHRY, SYGVKD. V was pared by 6 bases and J by 9 bases, with 6 bases of the junction left unmatched. The CDR3 is 12 residues long. The CDR3 bases are TGTGCCATCAGGACAGGGGGAACCGTGCAGTACTTC. Residues: CAIRTGGTVQYF.

The chain carries TRBV2 and TRBJ1-6; TRBD1 might be the D (5 bases). Trimming took 11 bases from V and 5 from J, leaving 13 bases between them. Germline V gene sequence: CDR1 SNHLY, CDR2 FYNNEI. The CDR3 sequence is 13 residues long. The CDR3 DNA follows: TGTGCCTCAAAGGGGCTAAATAATTCACCCCTCCACTTT. Residues: CASKGLNNSPLHF.

This rearrangement joins TRBV28 to TRBJ1-5; D remains ambiguous. The CDR3 covers 16 residues. Looked up from germline, CDR1 is MDHEN and CDR2 is SYDVKM. V dropped 5 bases and J dropped 5 bases, with 19 bases sitting between them. DNA for the CDR3: TGTGCCAGCAGTAGCTACTTGGTGGGAGGATATCAGCCCCAGCATTTT. Translated, it gives CASSSYLVGGYQPQHF.

The chain employs TRBV5-6 and TRBJ1-2, with 9 bases fitting TRBD1. With 4 bases clipped from V and 3 bases from J, the junction kept 4 bases outside the gene matches. The germline V gene has CDR1 SGHDT and CDR2 YYEEEE. The CDR3 is made up of 14 amino acids. The CDR3 here is CASSAGQGHYGYTF. DNA of the CDR3: TGTGCCAGCAGCGCAGGACAGGGGCACTATGGCTACACCTTC.

The genes are TRBV5-1 and TRBJ2-5; the D is unclear. V was shortened by 3 bases and J by 2 bases, with 11 bases between the two germline ends. Germline V CDR1 and CDR2: SGHRS, YFSETQ. The CDR3 sequence is 14 residues long. CDR3 region: CASSSNTLQETQYF. CDR3 sequence (DNA): TGCGCCAGCAGCTCGAACACCTTACAAGAGACCCAGTACTTC.

The rearrangement links TRBV5-1 to TRBJ2-5, with a possible D match to TRBD2 (6 bases). Germline lookup yields CDR1 SGHRS and CDR2 YFSETQ. V was cut by 0 bases and J by 4 bases, with 10 bases left in between. CDR3 size: 14 residues. CDR3 coding DNA: TGCGCCAGCAGCTTGGCAGGGAGGCGAGAGACCCAGTACTTC. Translating it yields CASSLAGRRETQYF. Full variable domain (rest looked up from reference TRBV5-1 and TRBJ2-5): KAGVTQTPRYLIKTRGQQVTLSCSPISGHRSVSWYQQTPGQGLQFLFEYFSETQRNKGNFPGRFSGRQFSNSRSEMNVSTLELGDSALYLCASSLAGRRETQYFGPGTRLLVL.

The V gene is TRBV7-3, the J gene TRBJ1-4; D not resolved. This CDR3 has 13 amino acids. Trimming left V 5 bases short and J 5 bases short, with 9 bases between. Germline V CDR1 and CDR2: SGHTA, FQGTGA. The CDR3 loop reads CASSPRPNEKLFF. The CDR3 bases are TGTGCCAGCAGCCCTAGGCCGAATGAAAAACTGTTTTTT.

The rearrangement uses TRBV28 and TRBJ1-5; D is possibly TRBD1 (5 bases). Germline CDR1 reads MDHEN; CDR2 reads SYDVKM. V lost 7 bases to trimming and J lost 4 bases, with 14 bases between them. The CDR3 has 14 residues. In DNA, the CDR3 is TGTGCCAGCACCTTTCCGACAGAGAATCAGCCCCAGCATTTT. Translation: CASTFPTENQPQHF.